A selection of T cell receptor beta chains follows, all from one sample in a study of early stage breast cancer tumors. The assay was immunoSEQ multiplex PCR, and TCRdb's table has in-frame clones only and misses some. This repertoire shows 30,000 to 35,000 clones, roughly 80% found once; its top ten account for roughly 4.5%. The sequencing sample was made of blood. The receptors derive from a person in their 40s with breast cancer. Each CDR3 is given with its conserved first and last residue. D genes are given only for firm matches. Clone size is given for some rows only: seen once, a few or many times, or a class if the clone is expanded.

>-|TRBJ2-1|-|TRBV5-1
CASSSGSGLGNEQFF
TGCGCCAGCAGCTCAGGGAGTGGCTTGGGCAATGAGCAGTTCTTC
>-|TRBJ2-2|-|TRBV5-4
CASKGERSVANTGELFF
TGTGCCAGCAAAGGGGAGCGGAGTGTCGCGAACACCGGGGAGCTGTTTTTT
>once|TRBJ2-2|-|TRBV15
CATSRDPQGNTGELFF
TGTGCCACCAGCAGAGATCCCCAGGGGAACACCGGGGAGCTGTTTTTT
>-|TRBJ2-1|TRBD2|TRBV4-2
CASSRDLIGLAIYNEQFF
TGTGCCAGCAGCCGAGATCTTATAGGACTAGCCATCTACAATGAGCAGTTCTTC
>-|TRBJ2-1|TRBD1|TRBV4-1
CASSQPGQGNEQFF
TGCGCCAGCAGCCAACCTGGACAGGGAAATGAGCAGTTCTTC
>-|TRBJ1-2|-|TRBV5-6
CASSLFEGGYYGYTF
TGTGCCAGCAGCTTGTTTGAGGGCGGGTACTATGGCTACACCTTC
>-|TRBJ2-2|TRBD1|TRBV7-2
CASSIRQGPTPGELFF
TGTGCCAGCAGCATTCGACAGGGTCCCACTCCCGGGGAGCTGTTTTTT
>-|TRBJ1-1|-|TRBV11-3
CASSPNQGKEAFF
TGTGCCAGCAGCCCCAACCAGGGAAAGGAAGCTTTCTTT
>-|TRBJ1-3|-|TRBV5-1
CASSLDSLRSGNTIYF
TGCGCCAGCAGCTTGGACTCTTTACGCTCTGGAAACACCATATATTTT
>-|TRBJ2-7|-|TRBV4-2
CASSQGPGTIYEQYF
TGTGCCAGCAGCCAAGGCCCCGGGACCATCTACGAGCAGTACTTC
>-|TRBJ1-4|TRBD1|TRBV29-1
CSVPEDRATEKLFF
TGCAGCGTTCCAGAGGACAGGGCAACTGAAAAACTGTTTTTT
>-|TRBJ2-1|-|TRBV6-5
CASSLPGAEREQFF
TGTGCCAGCAGCCTACCGGGAGCAGAGCGTGAGCAGTTCTTC
>-|TRBJ2-1|TRBD2|TRBV7-2
CASSPRLAGAGEQFF
TGTGCCAGCAGCCCCAGACTAGCGGGAGCCGGTGAGCAGTTCTTC
>-|TRBJ2-3|-|TRBV29-1
CSAIRGDTQYF
TGCAGTGCTATCCGGGGGGATACGCAGTATTTT
>-|TRBJ1-2|TRBD1|TRBV5-1
CASSLLDRGYTF
TGCGCCAGCAGCTTGTTGGACAGGGGCTACACCTTC
>-|TRBJ2-1|-|TRBV5-5
CASSLAAHNEQFF
TGTGCCAGCAGCTTGGCGGCTCACAATGAGCAGTTCTTC
>once|TRBJ1-2|TRBD1|TRBV27
CASSTRAGGGYGYTF
TGTGCCAGCAGTACCCGGGCAGGGGGCGGCTATGGCTACACCTTC
>few|TRBJ2-2|-|TRBV4-2
CASSQDSVRRELFF
TGTGCCAGCAGCCAAGATTCAGTGCGTCGGGAGCTGTTTTTT
>few|TRBJ1-1|-|TRBV5-6
CASSFYRTMNTEAFF
TGTGCCAGCAGCTTCTACAGGACAATGAACACTGAAGCTTTCTTT
>-|TRBJ2-3|-|TRBV4-1
CASSQLSWRRTDTQYF
TGCGCCAGCAGCCAATTGTCTTGGAGACGCACAGATACGCAGTATTTT
>-|TRBJ2-1|-|TRBV11-3
CASSLYSGRGGEQFF
TGTGCCAGCAGCCTCTATTCCGGGAGAGGGGGAGAGCAGTTCTTC
>few|TRBJ2-4|-|TRBV7-2
CASSPGSSGTAKNIQYF
TGTGCCAGCAGCCCAGGGTCGTCGGGGACGGCCAAAAACATTCAGTACTTC
>few|TRBJ2-7|-|TRBV18
CASSSLYVRMEQYF
TGTGCCAGCTCATCACTCTATGTACGTATGGAGCAGTACTTC
>-|TRBJ1-1|-|TRBV6-5
CASSWVETEAFF
TGTGCCAGCAGTTGGGTGGAAACTGAAGCTTTCTTT
>-|TRBJ1-2|-|TRBV5-6
CASSFDRGYTF
TGTGCCAGCAGCTTTGACCGAGGCTACACCTTC
>few|TRBJ1-1|-|TRBV5-1
CASSLRVGNTEAFF
TGCGCCAGCAGCCTTAGGGTTGGGAACACTGAAGCTTTCTTT
>-|TRBJ2-1|-|TRBV5-1
CASLLRPDGSYNEQFF
TGCGCCAGCCTCTTGAGACCAGACGGGTCCTACAATGAGCAGTTCTTC
>-|TRBJ1-2|-|TRBV5-1
CASSLFLRTVVKSGYTF
TGCGCCAGCAGCTTGTTTCTGAGGACAGTGGTTAAGAGCGGCTACACCTTC
>-|TRBJ1-1|TRBD1|TRBV5-1
CASSTDRAFTEAFF
TGCGCCAGCTCCACTGACAGGGCGTTCACTGAAGCTTTCTTT
>once|TRBJ1-4|-|TRBV6-5
CASRTGRKNEKLFF
TGTGCCAGCAGGACGGGACGGAAAAATGAAAAACTGTTTTTT
>-|TRBJ1-3|-|TRBV5-5
CASSRRDDPGRERNTIYF
TGTGCCAGCAGCAGAAGGGACGACCCAGGGCGTGAGAGAAACACCATATATTTT
>-|TRBJ2-1|TRBD2|TRBV25-1
CASVPSGISYNEQFF
TGTGCCAGCGTCCCTAGCGGGATCTCCTACAATGAGCAGTTCTTC
>-|TRBJ2-7|TRBD1|TRBV29-1
CSVGGTGLGNEQYF
TGCAGCGTTGGCGGGACAGGGCTAGGAAACGAGCAGTACTTC
>-|TRBJ2-1|-|TRBV11-3
CASSPRVGTSSYNEQFF
TGTGCCAGCAGCCCCAGAGTTGGGACGAGCTCCTACAATGAGCAGTTCTTC
>-|TRBJ2-2|-|TRBV27
CASSVGAGTGELFF
TGTGCCAGCAGTGTGGGGGCTGGCACCGGGGAGCTGTTTTTT
>-|TRBJ1-2|TRBD1|TRBV11-3
CASSAPGTGGYGYTF
TGTGCCAGCAGCGCGCCCGGGACAGGGGGATATGGCTACACCTTC
>-|TRBJ1-2|TRBD1|TRBV29-1
CSVSQGVVYGYTF
TGCAGCGTCTCACAGGGGGTGGTCTATGGCTACACCTTC
>once|TRBJ2-7|TRBD1|TRBV5-6
CASSWPRQGVLEQYF
TGTGCCAGCAGCTGGCCGAGACAGGGGGTACTCGAGCAGTACTTC
>-|TRBJ1-5|-|TRBV10-3
CAISRGIDQPQHF
TGTGCCATCTCTCGAGGGATTGATCAGCCCCAGCATTTT
>-|TRBJ1-1|TRBD1|TRBV6-5
CASSGTANTEAFF
TGTGCCAGCAGCGGGACAGCGAACACTGAAGCTTTCTTT